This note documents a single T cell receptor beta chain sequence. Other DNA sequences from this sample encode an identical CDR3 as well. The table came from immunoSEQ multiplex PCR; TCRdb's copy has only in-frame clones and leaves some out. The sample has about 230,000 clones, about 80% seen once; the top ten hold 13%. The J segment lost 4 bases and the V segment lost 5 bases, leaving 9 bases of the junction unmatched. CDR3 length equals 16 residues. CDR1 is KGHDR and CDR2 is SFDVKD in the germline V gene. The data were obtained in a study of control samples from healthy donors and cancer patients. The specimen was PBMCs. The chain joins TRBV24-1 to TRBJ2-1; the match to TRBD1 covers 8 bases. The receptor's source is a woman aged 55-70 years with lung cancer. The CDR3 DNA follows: TGTGCCACCAGTGCCACCGGGACAGGACGTTACAATGAGCAGTTCTTC. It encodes CATSATGTGRYNEQFF.